These 8 T cell receptor beta chains were sequenced from one sample in a study of blood T cell repertoires in COVID-19 (dated by TCRdb to 2020 to 2021). Library generation was performed with the immunoSEQ multiplex PCR assay. TCRdb's version of the immuneACCESS table is confined to in-frame rearrangements and falls short of the full clone set. An unresolved V gene accounts for under half of the shortfall where checked; the remainder is of unknown origin. This sample is represented by just over 250,000 clones; about 87% of them were singletons. The ten largest clones represent less than 3% of the sample. Source material: peripheral blood. All receptors derive from a woman in her forties or fifties with acute or convalescent COVID-19.

This chain connects TRBV4-2 to TRBJ2-1; D unresolved. The germline V gene encodes CDR1 LGHNA and CDR2 YNFKEQ. V dropped 0 bases and J dropped 6 bases, with 9 bases sitting between them. CDR3 length equals 14 residues. This CDR3 reads CASSQDLWPNEQFF. The CDR3 DNA is TGTGCCAGCAGCCAAGATCTGTGGCCCAATGAGCAGTTCTTC.

This rearrangement joins TRBV30 to TRBJ2-2, with no clear D. This CDR3 comprises 13 residues. Trimming shortened V by 4 bases and J by 1 base, and 7 bases separated the two germline ends. CDR1 and CDR2 from the germline V gene are GTSNPN and SVGIG (reference sequence). The CDR3 spells CAWKYGNTGELFF. In DNA, the CDR3 is TGTGCCTGGAAATACGGGAACACCGGGGAGCTGTTTTTT.

This clone was counted once. This chain links TRBV9 with TRBJ1-1; TRBD1 matches 11 bases. The V gene's germline CDR1 is SGDLS and CDR2 YYNGEE. V shed 3 bases, J shed 1 base, and the junction held 11 bases outside the gene matches. The CDR3 length is 18 residues. The CDR3 here is CASSAVGGQGVSNTEAFF. The CDR3 bases are TGTGCCAGCAGCGCGGTAGGGGGACAGGGGGTTTCGAACACTGAAGCTTTCTTT. The full variable domain, completed using reference TRBV9 and TRBJ1-1, is DSGVTQTPKHLITATGQRVTLRCSPRSGDLSVYWYQQSLDQGLQFLIQYYNGEERAKGNILERFSAQQFPDLHSELNLSSLELGDSALYFCASSAVGGQGVSNTEAFFGQGTRLTVV.

The V and J genes are TRBV21-1 and TRBJ2-3; the table gives TRBD1 as D, unverified against the DNA. TRBV21-1 represents a pseudogene. The CDR3 sequence is 22 residues long. In DNA, the CDR3 is TGTGCCAGCAGCAAGATGGTCAGGGGACGTTACTTGAAGAAGGCTAGCACAGATACGCAGTATTTT. Its translation: CASSKMVRGRYLKKASTDTQYF.

The chain combines TRBV29-1 with TRBJ2-7; 8 bases align to TRBD2. The germline V gene encodes CDR1 SQVTM and CDR2 ANQGSEA. The ends lost 4 bases at V and 6 bases at J; junction bases unmatched: 11. This CDR3 has 14 residues. CDR3 in amino acids: CSVGTMLAGGEQYF. CDR3 coding DNA: TGCAGCGTTGGCACCATGCTAGCGGGCGGCGAGCAGTACTTC.

The table lists this clone with a few counts. V and J are TRBV29-1 and TRBJ2-1, with 9 bases aligning to TRBD1. With V trimmed by 4 bases and J by 9 bases, 4 bases remained unmatched. This CDR3 is built from 12 residues. CDR1 is SQVTM, CDR2 ANQGSEA, per germline. CDR3 in DNA: TGCAGCGTTGTTGGACAGGGGACTGAGCAGTTCTTC. This codes for CSVVGQGTEQFF.

The V call is TRBV6-5, the J call TRBJ2-5; TRBD1 matches 7 bases. Germline-derived CDR1 and CDR2 are MNHEY and SVGAGI. The CDR3 sequence is 14 residues long. Unmatched junction bases numbered 6, after V lost 6 bases and J lost 2 bases. The CDR3 DNA follows: TGTGCCAGCAGCCCCGGGACAGTTCAAGAGACCCAGTACTTC. This translates into CASSPGTVQETQYF.

The chain has TRBV28 and TRBJ2-1, with a weak D call TRBD2 (6 bases). Per the germline V gene, CDR1 is MDHEN and CDR2 is SYDVKM. V lost 6 bases, J lost 9 bases, and 21 bases lay in between. This CDR3 spans 15 amino acids. CDR3 region: CASSRAGGGKAEQFF. In DNA form, the CDR3 reads TGTGCCAGCAGCCGCGCCGGAGGCGGGAAAGCTGAGCAGTTCTTC. Full variable domain (missing parts from reference TRBV28 and TRBJ2-1): DVKVTQSSRYLVKRTGEKVFLECVQDMDHENMFWYRQDPGLGLRLIYFSYDVKMKEKGDIPEGYSVSREKKERFSLILESASTNQTSMYLCASSRAGGGKAEQFFGPGTRLTVL.